This T cell receptor beta chain was sequenced in a study of blood T cell repertoires in COVID-19. Background on the study: The origin of the acute and convalescent COVID-19 samples was the United States, Italy and Spain. PBMCs, B-cell-depleted T cells, or T cells were the source of the cDNA or gDNA that made up the material.

The CDR3 covers 14 residues. The V end was cut by 4 bases, the J end by 6 bases, with 12 bases between. Germline CDR1 reads LNHDA; CDR2 reads SQIVND (reference sequence). The authors' processing: By means of reference gene primer amplification, nucleated cell counts were estimated. The table came from immunoSEQ multiplex PCR; TCRdb's copy has only in-frame clones and leaves some out. V, J and clone size reflect that table, while D and trimming were determined from the DNA. Seen here are tens of thousands of clones, 85% to 95% observed once, and the top ten hold 2.9%. The rearrangement links TRBV19 to TRBJ2-2, with TRBD1 as a possible D gene (6 bases). Sequences were obtained from peripheral blood. The source is a man in his 70s with active COVID-19. This CDR3 reads CASSTTGKPGELFF. The CDR3 DNA reads TGTGCCAGTAGTACAACAGGGAAACCCGGGGAGCTGTTTTTT.